This is a list of T cell receptor beta chains from one sample in a study of early T cells in non-severe SARS-CoV-2 infection. From the 5' RACE reads, TCRdb called clonotypes with MiXCR, one entry per CDR3 protein. The data show tens of thousands of distinct CDR3 sequences, with 3.9% seen just once and about 9% held by the top ten. Sequencing was done on a sample of whole blood. These TCRs come from an adult who was a healthcare worker with PCR-confirmed SARS-CoV-2 infection or an uninfected control (not recorded which). The CDR3 runs from the conserved cysteine through the conserved F or W. A D gene is named only where the DNA matches it firmly. Only part of the rows carry a size: once, few, many, or a class if the clone is expanded.

CDR3,DNA,D,V,size,J
CASRQVVEKLFF,TGTGCCAGCAGACAGGTTGTAGAAAAACTGTTTTTT,-,TRBV6-6,many,TRBJ1-4
CASRKLAGGSTGELFF,TGTGCCAGCAGGAAACTAGCGGGAGGTTCCACCGGGGAGCTGTTTTTT,TRBD2,TRBV3-1,many,TRBJ2-2
CSVGSEYNEQFF,TGCAGCGTTGGATCAGAGTACAATGAGCAGTTCTTC,-,TRBV29-1,-,TRBJ2-1
CASSLYSAGGADNTGELFF,TGTGCCAGCAGCTTATATTCAGCGGGAGGGGCGGATAACACCGGGGAGCTGTTTTTT,TRBD2,TRBV7-3,many,TRBJ2-2
CASSPPLAGSDTQYF,TGTGCCAGCTCACCTCCACTAGCGGGATCGGATACGCAGTATTTT,TRBD2,TRBV18,many,TRBJ2-3
CASSLVSGIHNEQFF,TGTGCCAGCAGCTTAGTAAGCGGGATCCACAATGAGCAGTTCTTC,TRBD2,TRBV7-9,-,TRBJ2-1
CASSSAQGGYYEQYF,TGTGCCAGCAGTTCCGCCCAGGGAGGGTACTACGAGCAGTACTTC,TRBD2,TRBV12-3/TRBV12-4,many,TRBJ2-7
CASTPLGQAAYSNQPQHF,TGTGCCAGCACCCCCTTGGGGCAGGCCGCCTATAGCAATCAGCCCCAGCATTTT,-,TRBV27,many,TRBJ1-5
CASSQARDNEQFF,TGTGCCAGCAGCCAAGCCAGAGACAATGAGCAGTTCTTC,-,TRBV4-2,few,TRBJ2-1
CASSHTGTGGTEAFF,TGTGCCAGCAGCCATACCGGGACAGGGGGCACTGAAGCTTTCTTT,TRBD1,TRBV3-1,few,TRBJ1-1
CASGLPSTDTQYF,TGTGCCAGCGGACTTCCTAGCACAGATACGCAGTATTTT,-,TRBV6-1,many,TRBJ2-3
CSVLREGENNEQFF,TGCAGCGTTTTGCGGGAGGGGGAGAACAATGAGCAGTTCTTC,TRBD2,TRBV29-1,many,TRBJ2-1
CASSLYPSVDSGPDTQYF,TGTGCCAGCAGCTTATATCCATCTGTGGATTCGGGCCCAGATACGCAGTATTTT,-,TRBV7-6,many,TRBJ2-3
CASSYSPAYEQYF,TGTGCCAGCAGTTATAGTCCAGCCTACGAGCAGTACTTC,-,TRBV6-2/TRBV6-3,-,TRBJ2-7
CASSLGRVDTQYF,TGTGCCAGCAGCTTGGGCCGCGTGGATACGCAGTATTTT,-,TRBV5-6,many,TRBJ2-3
CASSWSGRYSGANVLTF,TGTGCCAGCAGTTGGAGCGGACGGTACTCTGGGGCCAACGTCCTGACTTTC,-,TRBV28,many,TRBJ2-6
CASSHGAGGGNEKLFF,TGCGCCAGCAGCCACGGCGCGGGGGGAGGGAATGAAAAACTGTTTTTT,-,TRBV4-1,few,TRBJ1-4
CASSQLSANYGYTF,TGTGCCAGCAGCCAGTTATCAGCTAACTATGGCTACACCTTC,-,TRBV16,many,TRBJ1-2
CASSQSYEQYF,TGTGCCAGCAGTCAAAGCTACGAGCAGTACTTC,-,TRBV2,many,TRBJ2-7
CASSLGSGSEQFF,TGTGCCAGCAGCTTGGGGTCGGGCAGTGAGCAGTTCTTC,-,TRBV5-8,many,TRBJ2-1
CASSLPGSRSGYGYTF,TGTGCCAGCAGCTTACCGGGTTCCCGGTCAGGCTATGGCTACACCTTC,-,TRBV7-2,many,TRBJ1-2
CTSSLAGLYEQYF,TGTACCAGCAGCTTAGCAGGACTTTACGAGCAGTACTTC,-,TRBV7-2,many,TRBJ2-7
CASSLRDRAAFF,TGTGCCAGCAGCTTGAGGGACAGGGCGGCTTTCTTT,TRBD1,TRBV5-4,many,TRBJ1-1
CAGAPRGRQETQYF,TGTGCCGGAGCCCCCCGAGGGCGTCAAGAGACCCAGTACTTC,-,TRBV28,many,TRBJ2-5
CASSLRRESNTDTQYF,TGTGCCAGCAGCTTACGGCGGGAGAGTAACACAGATACGCAGTATTTT,TRBD2,TRBV7-2,many,TRBJ2-3
CASSQAAREKLFF,TGCGCCAGCAGCCAAGCAGCGCGAGAAAAACTGTTTTTT,-,TRBV4-3,many,TRBJ1-4
CSARVAGDTQYF,TGCAGTGCTAGGGTCGCCGGAGATACGCAGTATTTT,-,TRBV20-1,many,TRBJ2-3
CASSSQTYYYGYTF,TGTGCCAGCAGTTCGCAGACGTACTACTATGGCTACACCTTC,-,TRBV12-3/TRBV12-4,few,TRBJ1-2
CASRKTGERSTEAFF,TGTGCCAGCAGGAAGACAGGGGAGCGAAGCACTGAAGCTTTCTTT,TRBD1,TRBV12-3/TRBV12-4,many,TRBJ1-1
CASGFFAGSSTDTQYF,TGTGCTAGTGGTTTTTTCGCAGGAAGCAGCACAGATACGCAGTATTTT,-,TRBV12-5,many,TRBJ2-3
CASSQDDEFAPLHF,TGCGCCAGCAGCCAAGATGATGAGTTCGCACCCCTCCACTTT,-,TRBV4-3,many,TRBJ1-6
CSARDLGWVQETQYF,TGCAGTGCTAGAGATTTGGGATGGGTCCAAGAGACCCAGTACTTC,-,TRBV20-1,many,TRBJ2-5
CASSLGTDLLGNEQFF,TGTGCCAGCAGCCTGGGGACCGACCTCCTGGGCAATGAGCAGTTCTTC,-,TRBV5-8,large,TRBJ2-1
CANSRDTQYF,TGTGCCAACTCAAGAGATACGCAGTATTTT,-,TRBV12-3/TRBV12-4,many,TRBJ2-3
CASSEAVTGELFF,TGTGCCAGCAGTGAAGCGGTCACCGGGGAGCTGTTTTTT,-,TRBV2,-,TRBJ2-2
CASSVEGGVGDTQYF,TGTGCCAGCAGCGTAGAGGGAGGGGTAGGAGATACGCAGTATTTT,TRBD2,TRBV9,many,TRBJ2-3
CASSVQGTGTEAFF,TGTGCCAGCAGCGTACAGGGGACGGGAACTGAAGCTTTCTTT,-,TRBV9,many,TRBJ1-1
CAISDGGSGANVLTF,TGTGCCATCAGTGACGGAGGGTCCGGGGCCAACGTCCTGACTTTC,-,TRBV10-3,many,TRBJ2-6
CASSPTATNEKLFF,TGTGCCAGCAGTCCGACGGCTACTAATGAAAAACTGTTTTTT,-,TRBV6-4,many,TRBJ1-4
CASSDSSQSHTGELFF,TGTGCCAGCAGTGACTCGAGTCAGAGCCATACCGGGGAGCTGTTTTTT,-,TRBV6-4,many,TRBJ2-2
CASSLTGAGPARQYF,TGTGCCAGCAGTTTAACGGGAGCGGGTCCCGCTAGGCAGTATTTT,-,TRBV28,many,TRBJ2-3
CATSGLGTEAFF,TGTGCCACCAGTGGGCTGGGGACTGAAGCTTTCTTT,-,TRBV24-1,many,TRBJ1-1
CASSPGGLGDREVNEQFF,TGCGCCAGCAGCCCCGGAGGATTAGGGGACAGGGAAGTGAATGAGCAGTTCTTC,TRBD1,TRBV5-1,many,TRBJ2-1